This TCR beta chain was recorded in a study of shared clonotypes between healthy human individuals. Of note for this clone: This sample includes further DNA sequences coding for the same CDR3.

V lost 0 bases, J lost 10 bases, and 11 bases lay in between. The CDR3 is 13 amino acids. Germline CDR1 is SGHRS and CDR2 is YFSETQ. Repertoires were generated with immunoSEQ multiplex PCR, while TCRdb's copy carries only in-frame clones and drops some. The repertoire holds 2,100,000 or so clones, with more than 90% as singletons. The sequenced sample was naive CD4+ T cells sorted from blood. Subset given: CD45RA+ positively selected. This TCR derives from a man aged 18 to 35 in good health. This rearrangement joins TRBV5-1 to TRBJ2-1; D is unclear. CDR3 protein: CASSLAGNSEQFF. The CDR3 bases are TGCGCCAGCAGCTTGGCCGGCAACTCAGAGCAGTTCTTC.